The 27 T cell receptor beta chains given below trace back to one sample, sequenced in a study of pediatric ulcerative colitis (dated by TCRdb to about 2019). To prepare the library, the immunoSEQ multiplex PCR assay was applied. The source is immuneACCESS, and TCRdb retained only in-frame sequences with V and J called. Part of the clones is not carried over; for the studies checked, unresolved V genes explain less than half of this, and the remainder is unexplained. A total of over 9,000 clones appear in this sample, about 87% of them only once. In total, the top ten clones hold approximately 7% of the sample. The material sequenced was blood. Every receptor here comes from a girl aged 10-17 years with moderate ulcerative colitis.

The chain links TRBV5-1 to TRBJ2-1; 8 bases line up with TRBD2. Germline loops: CDR1 SGHRS, CDR2 YFSETQ. The CDR3 consists of 16 residues. V shed 0 bases, J shed 5 bases, and the junction held 7 bases outside the gene matches. The CDR3 DNA reads TGCGCCAGCAGCTTGGCCTACGGGGGGGACCACAATGAGCAGTTCTTC. The encoded protein is CASSLAYGGDHNEQFF.

This clone was seen once. The chain has TRBV19 and TRBJ2-5, with 14 bases matching TRBD2. The trim removed 4 bases at V and 7 bases at J, leaving 17 bases unmatched. Germline-derived CDR1 and CDR2 are LNHDA and SQIVND (reference sequence). This CDR3 has 19 residues. CDR3 residues: CASSNRLAGGQSEYGTQYF. The CDR3 DNA is TGTGCCAGTAGTAACAGACTAGCGGGGGGGCAATCTGAATACGGGACCCAGTACTTC.

The chain has TRBV13 and TRBJ1-2, with TRBD1 matching over 7 bases. The CDR3 loop spans 12 amino acids. Unmatched junction bases numbered 6, after V lost 5 bases and J lost 9 bases. In germline, CDR1 is PRHDT, CDR2 FYEKMQ (reference sequence). The CDR3 sequence: CASSRRQGSYTF. The DNA of the CDR3 is TGTGCCAGCAGCCGGAGACAGGGCAGCTACACCTTC.

The rearrangement uses TRBV5-1 and TRBJ2-2; perhaps TRBD2 as D (5 bases). The germline V gene has CDR1 SGHRS and CDR2 YFSETQ. The ends were cut back, 1 base at V and 6 bases at J, with 16 bases in the middle. The CDR3 is 16 residues long. The CDR3 DNA follows: TGCGCCAGCAGCTTGTCGGCTAGCACTGGGTCCGGGGAGCTGTTTTTT. Protein product: CASSLSASTGSGELFF.

The gene calls are TRBV28 and TRBJ2-7; 9 nucleotides align to TRBD1. The CDR3 extends over 15 amino acids. Germline V CDR1 and CDR2: MDHEN, SYDVKM. The ends lost 6 bases at V and 0 bases at J; junction bases unmatched: 6. The CDR3 reads CASRDTTGGSYEQYF. In DNA form, the CDR3 reads TGTGCCAGCAGGGATACGACAGGGGGCTCCTACGAGCAGTACTTC.

The chain has TRBV7-9 and TRBJ1-4, with D unclear. The V gene's germline CDR1 is SEHNR and CDR2 FQNEAQ (reference sequence). V gave up 5 bases and J gave up 8 bases, with 6 bases separating them. The CDR3 contains 11 residues. The CDR3 sequence: CASSIGEKLFF. DNA of the CDR3: TGTGCCAGCAGCATTGGGGAAAAACTGTTTTTT.

The chain recombines TRBV27 with TRBJ2-7; D possibly corresponds to TRBD2 (6 bases). CDR1 MNHEY and CDR2 SMNVEV come from the germline V gene (reference sequence). Between the trimmed V and J ends, which lost 8 bases and 3 bases, there was a span of 17 bases. This CDR3 spans 14 amino acids. The CDR3 reads CASPLGGIVYEQYF. CDR3 coding DNA: TGTGCCAGCCCCTTAGGAGGGATAGTCTACGAGCAGTACTTC.

V usage is TRBV6-4 and J usage is TRBJ2-3; no definite D call. Trimming cost V 2 bases and J 2 bases, with 5 bases left between them. CDR3 length: 13 residues. Germline lookup yields CDR1 MRHNA and CDR2 SNTAGT. The CDR3 is CASSDRATDTQYF. In DNA form, the CDR3 reads TGTGCCAGCAGTGACAGGGCCACAGATACGCAGTATTTT.

V gene TRBV28 combines with J gene TRBJ1-2; D is perhaps TRBD1 (5 bases). Germline values: CDR1 MDHEN, CDR2 SYDVKM. Trimming cost V 8 bases and J 3 bases, with 10 bases left between them. This CDR3 comprises 12 residues. CDR3 loop: CASFQGDYGYTF. CDR3 nucleotides: TGTGCCAGCTTTCAGGGTGACTATGGCTACACCTTC.

V and J are TRBV19 and TRBJ2-1, with 7 bases lining up with TRBD2. This CDR3 has 16 residues. The trim removed 5 bases at V and 6 bases at J, leaving 13 bases unmatched. Germline V gene data show CDR1 as LNHDA and CDR2 as SQIVND (reference sequence). CDR3 DNA sequence: TGTGCCAGTAGTCCCAATGGAGCGGGATGGTTCAATGAGCAGTTCTTC. The encoded protein is CASSPNGAGWFNEQFF.

The chain employs TRBV29-1 and TRBJ2-3; D might be TRBD1 (5 bases). The CDR3 consists of 13 residues. CDR1 is SQVTM and CDR2 is ANQGSEA in the germline V gene. V was trimmed by 7 bases and J by 0 bases, leaving 11 bases between them. CDR3 DNA sequence: TGCAGCGCCGACAGTACTAGCACAGATACGCAGTATTTT. Translation gives CSADSTSTDTQYF.

The rearrangement links TRBV7-8 to TRBJ2-5, with D perhaps TRBD1 or TRBD2 (5 bases each). The germline V gene encodes CDR1 SGHVS and CDR2 FQNEAQ. The CDR3 is 16 amino acids. Trimming took 0 bases from V and 4 from J, leaving 15 bases between them. The CDR3 sequence is CASSLASRERGETQYF. CDR3 bases: TGTGCCAGCAGCTTAGCGTCTAGAGAGAGGGGAGAGACCCAGTACTTC.

The chain links TRBV11-2 to TRBJ2-4; 9 nucleotides match TRBD1. Germline V gene lookup returns CDR1 SGHAT and CDR2 FQNNGV. This CDR3 contains 16 residues. Trimming took 5 bases from V and 3 from J; bases not matched to a gene: 8. CDR3 nucleotides: TGTGCCAGCAGCGCTGACAGGGGGAGGCGCAAAAACATTCAGTACTTC. Protein sequence: CASSADRGRRKNIQYF.

The chain is built from TRBV10-1 and TRBJ2-1; 13 positions match TRBD2. V was clipped by 3 bases and J by 10 bases; unmatched bases: 6. The germline V gene encodes CDR1 WNHNN and CDR2 SYGVQD (reference sequence). The CDR3 length is 15 residues. The CDR3 sequence: CASSEAGTSGKEQFF. The CDR3 bases are TGCGCCAGCAGTGAAGCCGGGACTAGCGGGAAGGAGCAGTTCTTC.

The chain is built from TRBV18 and TRBJ1-2; D gene ambiguous. Germline V gene lookup returns CDR1 KGHSH and CDR2 LQKENI. The CDR3 runs to 13 residues. Trimming left V 3 bases short and J 0 bases short, with 5 bases between. CDR3 protein: CASSPEANYGYTF. CDR3 DNA: TGTGCCAGCTCACCTGAGGCTAACTATGGCTACACCTTC. Full variable domain (outside the CDR3, taken from reference TRBV18 and TRBJ1-2): NAGVMQNPRHLVRRRGQEARLRCSPMKGHSHVYWYRQLPEEGLKFMVYLQKENIIDESGMPKERFSAEFPKEGPSILRIQQVVRGDSAAYFCASSPEANYGYTFGSGTRLTVV.

The V gene is TRBV11-2, the J gene TRBJ2-7, with D unresolved. From germline, CDR1 is SGHAT and CDR2 FQNNGV. V was trimmed by 1 base and J by 0 bases, leaving 10 bases between them. The CDR3 covers 15 residues. The CDR3 is CASSLAGSSSYEQYF. DNA for the CDR3: TGTGCCAGCAGCTTAGCCGGGTCTAGCTCCTACGAGCAGTACTTC.

The chain joins TRBV6-6 to TRBJ1-2; tentative D call: TRBD1 (5 bases). The length of the CDR3 is 14 residues. Germline V gene sequence: CDR1 MNHNY, CDR2 SVGAGI (reference sequence). Trimming cost V 0 bases and J 1 base, with 6 bases left between them. The CDR3 sequence: CASSYSTGNYGYTF. The CDR3 DNA follows: TGTGCCAGCAGTTACTCTACAGGTAACTATGGCTACACCTTC.

The chain recombines TRBV18 with TRBJ2-6; D unresolved. CDR1 KGHSH and CDR2 LQKENI come from the germline V gene. V was cut by 2 bases and J by 4 bases, with 3 bases left in between. The CDR3 has 13 residues. The CDR3 region has the DNA TGTGCCAGCTCACCAGTCGGGGCCAACGTCCTGACTTTC. Its translation: CASSPVGANVLTF.

This sequence joins TRBV4-1 and TRBJ1-2; TRBD1 agrees at 7 bases. Germline V gene lookup returns CDR1 MGHRA and CDR2 YSYEKL. Trimming removed 0 bases from V and 3 bases from J; junction bases left unmatched: 4. CDR3 length: 15 amino acids. The CDR3 DNA sequence: TGCGCCAGCAGCCAAGAGTTGACAGGGTACTATGGCTACACCTTC. This translates into CASSQELTGYYGYTF.

The chain links TRBV6-4 to TRBJ1-1; 9 positions agree with TRBD1. Unmatched junction bases numbered 8, after V lost 11 bases and J lost 10 bases. Germline CDR1 and CDR2: MRHNA and SNTAGT. The CDR3 runs to 11 residues. The chain's CDR3 is CAGQDRGRAFF. Written as DNA, the CDR3 is TGTGCCGGACAGGACAGGGGTAGAGCTTTCTTT.

The rearrangement links TRBV28 to TRBJ1-4, with D perhaps matching TRBD1 (6 bases). Trimming cost V 5 bases and J 2 bases, with 12 bases left between them. Germline V CDR1 and CDR2: MDHEN, SYDVKM. The CDR3 is made up of 15 amino acids. The CDR3 reads CASSPPGVTNEKLFF. Here the CDR3 DNA reads TGTGCCAGCAGTCCGCCAGGGGTCACTAATGAAAAACTGTTTTTT.

The genes are TRBV11-2 and TRBJ1-1; the D is unclear. Trimming cost V 3 bases and J 6 bases, with 17 bases left between them. The CDR3 covers 15 residues. Per the germline V gene, CDR1 is SGHAT and CDR2 is FQNNGV. The CDR3, as DNA: TGTGCCAGCAGCTTCTTGGGGAGCGTTCCCGCTGAAGCTTTCTTT. The encoded protein is CASSFLGSVPAEAFF.

V is TRBV5-6 and J is TRBJ2-7; D remains ambiguous. Germline CDR1 and CDR2: SGHDT and YYEEEE. CDR3 size: 13 residues. Trimming cost V 2 bases and J 3 bases, with 9 bases left between them. The chain's CDR3 is CASSLPSLYEQYF. CDR3 coding DNA: TGTGCCAGCAGCTTACCCTCCCTCTACGAGCAGTACTTC.

The rearrangement joins TRBV9 to TRBJ2-2; 7 nucleotides line up with TRBD1. Germline CDR1 reads SGDLS; CDR2 reads YYNGEE. Losses at the gene ends were 4 bases for V and 4 bases for J; bases not matched to a gene: 7. The CDR3 is made up of 15 amino acids. This chain's CDR3 is CASSFRQGSTGELFF. The CDR3 DNA reads TGTGCCAGCAGCTTCCGACAGGGTTCCACCGGGGAGCTGTTTTTT.

The V call is TRBV5-1, the J call TRBJ2-3; 11 nucleotides agree with TRBD2. V dropped 2 bases and J dropped 6; count of bases not matched to a gene: 5. The V gene's germline CDR1 is SGHRS and CDR2 YFSETQ. The CDR3 has 15 amino acids. The CDR3 region is CASSFGLAGRDTQYF. The CDR3 DNA reads as TGCGCCAGCAGCTTCGGACTAGCGGGCAGGGATACGCAGTATTTT.

This chain links TRBV7-9 with TRBJ2-1; tentatively, D is TRBD2 (6 bases). The CDR3 has 13 amino acids. Germline V gene sequence: CDR1 SEHNR, CDR2 FQNEAQ (reference sequence). Trimming removed 5 bases from V and 7 bases from J, with 12 bases in between. In DNA, the CDR3 is TGTGCCAGCAGCCACCGACTAGTTAATGAGCAGTTCTTC. Encoded protein: CASSHRLVNEQFF.

The CDR3 reads CASGQELNQPQHF. The CDR3 DNA reads as TGTGCCAGCGGGCAGGAGCTCAATCAGCCCCAGCATTTT. This chain uses TRBV6-1 with TRBJ1-5; D not resolved. Germline CDR1 reads MNHNS; CDR2 reads SASEGT. The germline V and J ends were trimmed by 8 bases and 3 bases, with 11 bases remaining between them. The CDR3 runs 13 residues.